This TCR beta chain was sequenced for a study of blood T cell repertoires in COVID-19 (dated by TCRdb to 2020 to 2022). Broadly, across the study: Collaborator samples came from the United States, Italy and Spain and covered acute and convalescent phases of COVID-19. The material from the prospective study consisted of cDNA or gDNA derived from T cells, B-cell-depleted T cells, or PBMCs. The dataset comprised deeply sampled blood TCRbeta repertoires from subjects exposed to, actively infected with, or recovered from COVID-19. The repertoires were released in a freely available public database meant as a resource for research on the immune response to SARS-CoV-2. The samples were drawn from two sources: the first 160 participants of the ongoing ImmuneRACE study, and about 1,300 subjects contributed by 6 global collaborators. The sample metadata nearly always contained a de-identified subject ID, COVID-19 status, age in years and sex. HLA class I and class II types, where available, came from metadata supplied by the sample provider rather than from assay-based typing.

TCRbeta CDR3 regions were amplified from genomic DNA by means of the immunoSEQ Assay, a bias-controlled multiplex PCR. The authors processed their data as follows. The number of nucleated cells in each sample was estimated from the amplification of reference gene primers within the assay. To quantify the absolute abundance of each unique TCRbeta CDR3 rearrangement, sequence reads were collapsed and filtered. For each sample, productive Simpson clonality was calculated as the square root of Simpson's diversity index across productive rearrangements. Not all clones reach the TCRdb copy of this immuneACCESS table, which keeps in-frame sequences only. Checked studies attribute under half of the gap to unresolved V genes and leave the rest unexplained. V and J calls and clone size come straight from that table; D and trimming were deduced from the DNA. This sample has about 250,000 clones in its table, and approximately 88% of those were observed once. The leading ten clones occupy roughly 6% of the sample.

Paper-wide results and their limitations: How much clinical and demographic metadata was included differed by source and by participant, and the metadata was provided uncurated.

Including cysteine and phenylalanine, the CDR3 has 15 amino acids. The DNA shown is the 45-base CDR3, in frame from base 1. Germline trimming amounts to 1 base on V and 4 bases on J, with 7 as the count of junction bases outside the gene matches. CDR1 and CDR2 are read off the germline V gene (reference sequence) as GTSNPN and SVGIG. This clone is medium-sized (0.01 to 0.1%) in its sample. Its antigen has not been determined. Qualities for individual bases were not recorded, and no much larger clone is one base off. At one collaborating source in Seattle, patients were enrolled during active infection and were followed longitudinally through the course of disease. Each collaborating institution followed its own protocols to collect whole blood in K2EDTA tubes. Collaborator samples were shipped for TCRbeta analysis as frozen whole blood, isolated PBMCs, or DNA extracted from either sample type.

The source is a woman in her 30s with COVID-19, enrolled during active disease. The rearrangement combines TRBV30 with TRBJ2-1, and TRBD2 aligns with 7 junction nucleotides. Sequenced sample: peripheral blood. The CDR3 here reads CAWSGREGFYNEQFF. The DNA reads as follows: TGTGCCTGGAGTGGGAGGGAGGGGTTTTACAATGAGCAGTTCTTC.